This TCR beta chain was obtained from a study of response to subunit inactivated influenza vaccine. MiXCR was run by TCRdb on the RT-PCR reads, yielding one entry per CDR3 protein. The sample has over 650,000 distinct CDR3 sequences; around a sixth are singletons. CDR3 length equals 15 residues. Germline loops: CDR1 LGHNA, CDR2 YNFKEQ. Between the trimmed V and J ends, which lost 0 bases and 0 bases, there was a span of 9 bases. In the case of this clonotype: Its antigen is unknown.

Notes on the study in general: Each seasonal influenza vaccination, the authors suggested, recruits few new T cells.

The sequence came from a man aged 50 to 60 who received an inactivated influenza vaccine. The input for sequencing was PBMCs from blood, taken 5 days after vaccination. The J gene is TRBJ2-7, the V gene TRBV4-2, with a possible D match to TRBD2 (5 bases). The CDR3 coding sequence is TGTGCCAGCAGCCAAGACGGGGTTAGCTCCTACGAGCAGTACTTC. This translates into CASSQDGVSSYEQYF.